The 6 T cell receptor beta chains in this list originate from one sample, sequenced in a study of CD8+ T cells in alopecia areata. Treatment indicated: oral pan-JAK inhibitor, 5-10 mg twice daily. Extracted from the samples, RNA was reverse transcribed into cDNA to serve as the sequencing template. The assay was immunoSEQ multiplex PCR, and TCRdb's table has in-frame clones only and misses some. The table shows 200,000 to 250,000 clones, with 64% occurring only once. Sample: CD4+ T cells sorted from blood, taken at week 4, from a patient treated with tofacitinib. The receptors were sampled from a human donor with alopecia areata.

This clone was recorded a few times. CDR3 coding DNA: TGCGCCAGCAGCTTGGCGGGAGTCCAGAGCACCGGGGAGCTGTTTTTT. Translating gives CASSLAGVQSTGELFF. This chain uses TRBV5-1 with TRBJ2-2, with a weak D call TRBD2 (6 bases). The V end lost 0 bases, the J end lost 4 bases, and 13 bases lay between the germline ends. The CDR3 has 16 residues. Germline V gene sequence: CDR1 SGHRS, CDR2 YFSETQ.

This clone was seen only a few times. This chain uses TRBV20-1 with TRBJ2-5; TRBD1 is a possible D gene (6 bases). CDR1 and CDR2 (germline): DFQATT, SNEGSKA (reference sequence). V lost 8 bases to trimming and J lost 3 bases, with 10 bases between them. The CDR3 covers 11 residues. In DNA, the CDR3 is TGCAGTCCCCCAGGGGAAGAGACCCAGTACTTC. It codes for CSPPGEETQYF.

The V gene is TRBV19, the J gene TRBJ1-6, with D uncertain. The CDR3 is 14 residues long. Germline CDR1 is LNHDA and CDR2 is SQIVND (reference sequence). V lost 8 bases to trimming and J lost 4 bases, with 12 bases between them. This CDR3 is CASARTGYNSPLHF. The CDR3 DNA reads TGTGCCAGTGCCCGGACCGGGTATAATTCACCCCTCCACTTT.

This rearrangement joins TRBV30 to TRBJ1-5; tentatively, D is TRBD1 (6 bases). The germline gives CDR1 GTSNPN, CDR2 SVGIG (reference sequence). The CDR3 spans 18 residues. Trimming removed 1 base from V and 5 bases from J, with 24 bases in between. The CDR3 nucleotides read TGTGCCTGGAGTGCCACCACAGGGATCCTCCCTACCTATCAGCCCCAGCATTTT. Encoded protein: CAWSATTGILPTYQPQHF.

This chain joins TRBV7-9 and TRBJ2-5; no clear D gene. Between the trimmed V and J ends, which lost 0 bases and 5 bases, there was a span of 7 bases. The CDR3 runs to 13 residues. The germline V gene encodes CDR1 SEHNR and CDR2 FQNEAQ (reference sequence). CDR3 region: CASSLAVGETQYF. Here the CDR3 DNA reads TGTGCCAGCAGCTTAGCGGTGGGGGAGACCCAGTACTTC.

This clone was observed a few times. The CDR3: CSVDGGKTQYF. For the CDR3, the DNA is TGCAGCGTTGATGGGGGAAAGACCCAGTACTTC. V usage is TRBV29-1 and J usage is TRBJ2-5, with D perhaps given as TRBD1 or TRBD2 (5 bases each). Looked up from germline, CDR1 is SQVTM and CDR2 is ANQGSEA. The V end lost 3 bases, the J end lost 6 bases, and 8 bases lay between the germline ends. The CDR3 loop spans 11 amino acids.